Each of the 12 T cell receptor beta chains below was sequenced from the same sample in a study of PD-1 blockade in classical Hodgkin lymphoma. Brentuximab vedotin exposure varied among the patients, all of whom had relapsed after autologous stem cell transplantation. Using immunoSEQ multiplex PCR, the repertoire was profiled, and TCRdb retains in-frame clones only, with some absent. The repertoire holds about 110,000 clones, roughly nine tenths seen once, with just under 20% in the top ten. The sequences come from peripheral blood mononuclear cells (PBMCs), collected before the second cycle of nivolumab. These receptors were obtained from a human donor with classical Hodgkin lymphoma.

The V call is TRBV13, the J call TRBJ1-5; no reliable D call. The germline gives CDR1 PRHDT, CDR2 FYEKMQ (reference sequence). Trimming shortened V by 0 bases and J by 0 bases, and 9 bases separated the two germline ends. The CDR3 has 16 amino acids. The CDR3 is CASSLGPPGSNQPQHF. CDR3 DNA: TGTGCCAGCAGCTTAGGCCCACCAGGTAGCAATCAGCCCCAGCATTTT.

This clone was seen a single time. This chain uses TRBV19 with TRBJ2-6; a possible D gene is TRBD1 (6 bases). From germline, CDR1 is LNHDA and CDR2 SQIVND (reference sequence). V was shortened by 2 bases and J by 1 base, with 12 bases between the two germline ends. There are 17 residues in the CDR3. The CDR3 reads CASSIRSGTSGANVLTF. The CDR3 nucleotides are TGTGCCAGTAGTATACGATCCGGGACATCTGGGGCCAACGTCCTGACTTTC.

The rearrangement uses TRBV4-3 and TRBJ1-3; D is ambiguous. This CDR3 contains 13 residues. The V and J ends lost 3 bases and 0 bases respectively, with 3 bases between them. CDR1 is LGHNA and CDR2 is YSLEER in the germline V gene. CDR3 protein: CASSQNSGNTIYF. In nucleotides, the CDR3 is TGCGCCAGCAGCCAGAACTCTGGAAACACCATATATTTT.

This clone showed up just a few times. The rearrangement links TRBV10-3 to TRBJ1-2, with 7 bases fitting TRBD1. Germline CDR1 and CDR2: ENHRY and SYGVKD. The CDR3 loop spans 15 amino acids. With 10 bases clipped from V and 2 bases from J, the junction kept 13 bases outside the gene matches. The CDR3 reads CATGGTVTPNYGYTF. As DNA, the CDR3 is TGTGCCACCGGAGGGACAGTCACCCCGAACTATGGCTACACCTTC.

The chain carries TRBV19 and TRBJ1-1; no reliable D call. V lost 4 bases, J lost 1 base, and 13 bases lay in between. The CDR3 consists of 15 residues. Germline V gene sequence: CDR1 LNHDA, CDR2 SQIVND (reference sequence). The CDR3 DNA reads TGTGCCAGTAGTAAGACTAGTCGGCGGAACACTGAAGCTTTCTTT. This codes for CASSKTSRRNTEAFF.

This chain connects TRBV5-6 to TRBJ2-7; D gene unclear. This CDR3 region has 14 residues. Trimming shortened V by 0 bases and J by 2 bases, and 9 bases separated the two germline ends. The germline V gene encodes CDR1 SGHDT and CDR2 YYEEEE. Written as DNA, the CDR3 is TGTGCCAGCAGCTTGGGGCTACTTCCCTACGAGCAGTACTTC. Translating gives CASSLGLLPYEQYF.

The rearrangement uses TRBV29-1 and TRBJ2-7, with a weak D call TRBD2 (6 bases). The germline V and J ends were trimmed by 0 bases and 0 bases, with 15 bases remaining between them. The CDR3 length is 16 residues. From germline, CDR1 is SQVTM and CDR2 ANQGSEA. The CDR3 is CSVEDWDGLSSYEQYF. DNA of the CDR3: TGCAGCGTTGAAGATTGGGACGGACTAAGCTCCTACGAGCAGTACTTC.

The chain couples TRBV11-2 to TRBJ2-7; D is ambiguous. V was pared by 0 bases and J by 5 bases, with 8 bases between. CDR1 is SGHAT, CDR2 FQNNGV, per germline. The CDR3 extends over 13 amino acids. This chain's CDR3 is CASSLDLGDEQYF. CDR3 bases: TGTGCCAGCAGCTTAGATCTTGGGGACGAGCAGTACTTC.

V and J are TRBV7-6 and TRBJ2-2, with D uncertain. Germline CDR1 SGHVS, CDR2 FNYEAQ. The CDR3 loop spans 16 amino acids. V dropped 2 bases and J dropped 3 bases, with 13 bases sitting between them. In nucleotides, the CDR3 is TGTGCCAGCAGCTTATTAGAAGTCAGTGACACCGGGGAGCTGTTTTTT. It yields the protein CASSLLEVSDTGELFF. Complete variable domain (other parts from reference TRBV7-6 and TRBJ2-2): GAGVSQSPRYKVTKRGQDVALRCDPISGHVSLYWYRQALGQGPEFLTYFNYEAQQDKSGLPNDRFSAERPEGSISTLTIQRTEQRDSAMYRCASSLLEVSDTGELFFGEGSRLTVL.

The chain has TRBV19 and TRBJ2-5, with D unresolved. This CDR3 is 15 amino acids long. Trimming removed 5 bases from V and 5 bases from J, with 18 bases in between. The germline CDR1 and CDR2 sequences are LNHDA and SQIVND (reference sequence). The CDR3 sequence: CASSLLGFPTETQYF. CDR3 DNA: TGTGCCAGTAGTTTGCTAGGGTTCCCGACGGAGACCCAGTACTTC. The full variable domain, its missing parts supplied by reference TRBV19 and TRBJ2-5, is DGGITQSPKYLFRKEGQNVTLSCEQNLNHDAMYWYRQDPGQGLRLIYYSQIVNDFQKGDIAEGYSVSREKKESFPLTVTSAQKNPTAFYLCASSLLGFPTETQYFGPGTRLLVL.

V gene TRBV7-2 combines with J gene TRBJ2-2; 7 nucleotides match TRBD2. This CDR3 contains 17 residues. Trimming cost V 2 bases and J 3 bases; bases outside gene matches: 9. Germline-derived CDR1 and CDR2 are SGHTA and FQGNSA. The CDR3 DNA follows: TGTGCCAGCAGCTTAATCGTGGGAGGGCCTTACACCGGGGAGCTGTTTTTT. Protein: CASSLIVGGPYTGELFF. Drawing the rest from reference TRBV7-2 and TRBJ2-2, the complete variable domain is GAGVSQSPSNKVTEKGKDVELRCDPISGHTALYWYRQSLGQGLEFLIYFQGNSAPDKSGLPSDRFSAERTGGSVSTLTIQRTQQEDSAVYLCASSLIVGGPYTGELFFGEGSRLTVL.

The V and J genes are TRBV5-1 and TRBJ1-4, with a possible D match to TRBD1 (6 bases). Germline V CDR1 and CDR2: SGHRS, YFSETQ. Trimming left V 6 bases short and J 7 bases short, with 25 bases between. The CDR3 is 17 residues long. The CDR3 sequence: CASTGGRDVGEGEKLFF. Written as DNA, the CDR3 is TGCGCCAGCACGGGGGGCAGGGATGTAGGAGAGGGTGAAAAACTGTTTTTT.